One and the same sample provided the 14 T cell receptor beta chains below, sequenced in a study of blood T cells in healthy people across ages. The second PCR ran roughly 6 to 12 cycles with a sample-barcoded 5' primer and J-beta primers. Each CDR3 protein is one row after TCRdb ran MiXCR on the 5' RACE reads. The sample yields 550,000 to 750,000 distinct CDR3 sequences, more than 20% seen once. Sequencing input: blood. The receptor set was obtained from a man between 65 and 80 years old in good health.

This clonotype turned up a few times. This chain connects TRBV2 to TRBJ2-1; the match to TRBD2 covers 12 bases. The CDR3 length is 15 residues. The trim removed 6 bases at V and 6 bases at J, leaving 6 bases unmatched. Germline V gene data show CDR1 as SNHLY and CDR2 as FYNNEI. The CDR3 DNA sequence: TGTGCCAGCAGGGTACTAGCGGGAGGAACCAATGAGCAGTTCTTC. This encodes CASRVLAGGTNEQFF.

In regard to this clonotype: The junction and the germline gene differ at one end; a read error may be behind it. The J gene is TRBJ2-3, the V gene TRBV5-1; 8 bases agree with TRBD1. The CDR3 is made up of 15 amino acids. Germline CDR1 and CDR2: SGHRS and YFSETQ. The CDR3: CASSLDRAKTDTQYF. The CDR3 nucleotides read TGCGCCAGCAGTTTGGACAGGGCCAAGACAGATACGCAGTATTTT.

The J gene is TRBJ2-7, the V gene TRBV29-1; D not resolved. Trimming pared 6 bases from V and 9 bases from J, leaving 15 bases between. There are 11 residues in the CDR3. Per the germline V gene, CDR1 is SQVTM and CDR2 is ANQGSEA. CDR3 region: CSVGDLLVQYF. CDR3 sequence (DNA): TGCAGCGTGGGTGACTTACTGGTGCAGTACTTC.

In this sample, this clonotype turned up a few times. This chain links TRBV6-1 with TRBJ2-2, with 10 nucleotides matching TRBD1. After removal of 6 bases from V and 7 bases from J, the junction contained 5 bases not matched to a gene. The CDR3 is 14 amino acids. Germline CDR1 and CDR2: MNHNS and SASEGT. The CDR3 sequence is CASRTGGGGGELFF. In nucleotides, the CDR3 is TGTGCCAGCAGGACAGGGGGCGGAGGCGGGGAGCTGTTTTTT.

Regarding this clonotype: A junction end diverges from the germline sequence, so it may reflect a read error. The J gene is TRBJ2-2, the V gene TRBV5-1; tentatively, D is TRBD1 (7 bases). CDR1 is SGHRS, CDR2 YFSETQ, per germline. The CDR3 totals 15 residues. The CDR3 DNA follows: TGCGCCAGCAGCCCTGAGGGACAGAGGGCCGGGGGGCTGTTTTTT. It codes for CASSPEGQRAGGLFF.

In its sample, this clonotype was seen many times. The chain has TRBV20-1 and TRBJ1-2; no firm D call. Per germline, CDR1 DFQATT and CDR2 SNEGSKA (reference sequence). Trimming removed 2 bases at V and 7 bases at J, with 17 bases between. The CDR3 length is 14 residues. In DNA form, the CDR3 reads TGCAGTGCTAGACGTTTGGCAGCGCAACTTGGCTACACCTTC. Amino acid sequence: CSARRLAAQLGYTF.

V is TRBV20-1 and J is TRBJ1-2, with D unclear. Trimming left V 2 bases short and J 7 bases short, with 14 bases between. The CDR3 extends over 13 amino acids. The germline CDR1 and CDR2 sequences are DFQATT and SNEGSKA (reference sequence). Here the CDR3 DNA reads TGCAGTGCTAGAACGAACGGCGGGGTTGGCTACACCTTC. This translates into CSARTNGGVGYTF.

The chain combines TRBV10-2 with TRBJ1-2; D unclear. Germline V lookup: CDR1 WSHSY, CDR2 SAAADI. V was shortened by 2 bases and J by 7 bases, with 14 bases between the two germline ends. The CDR3 sequence is 14 residues long. As DNA, the CDR3 is TGCGCCAGCAGTGAGGTGGGAGGGAGAGGTGGCTACACCTTC. It translates to CASSEVGGRGGYTF.

V gene TRBV28 combines with J gene TRBJ2-1, with TRBD2 as a possible D gene (6 bases). The V gene lost 0 bases and the J gene lost 1 base, with 7 bases spanning the gap. The germline gives CDR1 MDHEN, CDR2 SYDVKM. The CDR3 runs 15 residues. As DNA, the CDR3 is TGTGCCAGCAGTTTATGGGGGGGTTCCTACAATGAGCAGTTCTTC. It translates to CASSLWGGSYNEQFF.

This clonotype has a handful of counts. V and J are TRBV20-1 and TRBJ2-5; 12 bases map to TRBD2. Germline trimming cut 4 bases from V and 1 base from J; bases unmatched to any gene: 4. The CDR3 is 15 amino acids. Germline V gene lookup returns CDR1 DFQATT and CDR2 SNEGSKA (reference sequence). The CDR3: CSAIGLAGIQETQYF. The CDR3 DNA is TGCAGTGCTATCGGACTAGCGGGAATCCAAGAGACCCAGTACTTC.

The sample holds a few counts of this clonotype. The genes are TRBV7-3 and TRBJ2-3; the D gene is possibly TRBD1 (6 bases). The CDR3 sequence is 18 residues long. Germline lookup yields CDR1 SGHTA and CDR2 FQGTGA. Between the trimmed V and J ends, which lost 5 bases and 3 bases, there was a span of 24 bases. CDR3 in amino acids: CASSPPRGPRRWTDTQYF. CDR3 DNA sequence: TGTGCCAGCAGCCCCCCCAGGGGACCCCGAAGGTGGACAGATACGCAGTATTTT.

This clonotype was picked up a small number of times. In nucleotides, the CDR3 is TGTGCCAGCAGCTTTTCTGGGAAGTCAGATACGCAGTATTTT. Amino acid sequence: CASSFSGKSDTQYF. This chain joins TRBV7-2 and TRBJ2-3; D is unresolved. The V end lost 3 bases, the J end lost 4 bases, and 11 bases lay between the germline ends. Per germline, CDR1 SGHTA and CDR2 FQGNSA. The CDR3 consists of 14 residues.

The genes are TRBV29-1 and TRBJ1-1, with 7 bases identical to TRBD1. Looked up from germline, CDR1 is SQVTM and CDR2 is ANQGSEA. The V gene end was trimmed by 6 bases and the J gene end by 3 bases; junction bases not matched to a gene: 7. This CDR3 region has 13 residues. The CDR3 reads CSVGQRGDTEAFF. The CDR3 DNA reads TGCAGCGTGGGACAGAGGGGGGACACTGAAGCTTTCTTT.

This clonotype has just a few counts. This sequence joins TRBV25-1 and TRBJ1-2; weak D call: TRBD1 (5 bases). CDR1 and CDR2 from the germline V gene are MGHDK and SYGVNS. This CDR3 is 13 amino acids long. The ends were cut back, 7 bases at V and 2 bases at J, with 11 bases in the middle. The CDR3: CASIGTANYGYTF. The DNA for the CDR3 is TGTGCCAGCATAGGGACGGCGAACTATGGCTACACCTTC.